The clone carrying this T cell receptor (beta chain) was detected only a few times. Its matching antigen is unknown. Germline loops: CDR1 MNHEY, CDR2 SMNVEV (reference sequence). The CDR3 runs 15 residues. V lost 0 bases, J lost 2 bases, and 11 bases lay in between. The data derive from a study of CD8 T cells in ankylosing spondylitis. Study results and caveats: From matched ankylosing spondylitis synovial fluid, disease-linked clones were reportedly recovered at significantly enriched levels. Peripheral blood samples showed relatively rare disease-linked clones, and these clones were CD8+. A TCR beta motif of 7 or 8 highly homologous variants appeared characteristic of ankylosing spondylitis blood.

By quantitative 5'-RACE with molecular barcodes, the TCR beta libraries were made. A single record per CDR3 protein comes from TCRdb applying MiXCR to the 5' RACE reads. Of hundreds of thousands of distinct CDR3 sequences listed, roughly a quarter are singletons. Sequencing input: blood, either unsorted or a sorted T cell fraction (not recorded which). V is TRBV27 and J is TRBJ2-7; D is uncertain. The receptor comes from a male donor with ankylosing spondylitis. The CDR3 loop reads CASSLSPDFAYEQYF. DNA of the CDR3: TGTGCCAGCAGTTTATCCCCCGACTTTGCCTACGAGCAGTACTTC.